The next 28 T cell receptor beta chains were all read from a single sample in a study of blood T cells in healthy people across ages. With a J-beta primer mix and a sample-barcoded 5' primer, a second PCR ran about 7 to 12 cycles. MiXCR was run by TCRdb on the 5' RACE reads, yielding one entry per CDR3 protein. The sample holds approximately 1.5 million distinct CDR3 sequences, approximately 43% seen once. The sample taken for sequencing was blood. Receptors originate from a woman between 18 and 29 years old in good health.

This clonotype was found a few times. The chain joins TRBV15 to TRBJ2-1, with D hard to call. CDR1 and CDR2 from the germline V gene are LNHNV and YYDKDF (reference sequence). The CDR3 is 13 residues long. Trimming cost V 2 bases and J 6 bases, with 8 bases left between them. The CDR3: CATSRSASNEQFF. The DNA for the CDR3 is TGTGCCACCAGCAGATCGGCCAGCAATGAGCAGTTCTTC.

This clonotype was seen once. The chain links TRBV19 to TRBJ1-1, with unresolved D. With 11 bases removed from V and 5 bases from J, the gap between germline ends came to 12 bases. The CDR3 has 11 residues. CDR1 LNHDA and CDR2 SQIVND come from the germline V gene (reference sequence). CDR3 sequence: CAAKTQTEAFF. The CDR3, as DNA: TGTGCCGCAAAGACTCAGACTGAAGCTTTCTTT.

V and J are TRBV20-1 and TRBJ1-1, with D possibly being TRBD1 (5 bases). CDR1 is DFQATT and CDR2 is SNEGSKA in the germline V gene (reference sequence). The CDR3 length is 15 residues. The V and J ends lost 0 bases and 1 base respectively, with 12 bases between them. CDR3 protein: CSARDYGTPNTEAFF. For the CDR3, the DNA is TGCAGTGCTAGAGATTATGGGACCCCGAACACTGAAGCTTTCTTT.

This clonotype has a handful of counts. V and J are TRBV7-2 and TRBJ1-5; D is ambiguous. The germline V gene encodes CDR1 SGHTA and CDR2 FQGNSA. The CDR3 length is 13 residues. Trimming removed 5 bases at V and 6 bases at J, with 11 bases between. This chain's CDR3 is CASSLGRVQPQHF. The CDR3 coding sequence is TGTGCCAGCAGCCTCGGGAGGGTTCAGCCCCAGCATTTT.

The rearrangement uses TRBV4-3 and TRBJ2-2; TRBD1 might be the D (5 bases). The V end was cut by 1 base, the J end by 0 bases, with 6 bases between. CDR3 length: 15 residues. Germline CDR1 reads LGHNA; CDR2 reads YSLEER. The CDR3: CASSQARANTGELFF. In DNA form, the CDR3 reads TGCGCCAGCAGCCAAGCCAGGGCGAACACCGGGGAGCTGTTTTTT.

This clonotype has only a few counts. The rearrangement uses TRBV24-1 and TRBJ2-5; TRBD1 matches 7 bases. Germline values: CDR1 KGHDR, CDR2 SFDVKD. The CDR3 has 13 residues. V lost 9 bases to trimming and J lost 5 bases; unmatched junction nucleotides: 8. CDR3: CATGTGTAETQYF. CDR3 bases: TGTGCCACCGGGACCGGGACAGCGGAGACCCAGTACTTC.

This clonotype was seen a handful of times. The chain carries TRBV6-1 and TRBJ1-1; D unclear. The CDR3 consists of 16 residues. V shed 6 bases and J shed 8 bases, with 25 bases lying between them. Per the germline V gene, CDR1 is MNHNS and CDR2 is SASEGT. The CDR3 protein is CASRGPPRGEFWEAFF. CDR3 in DNA: TGTGCCAGCAGGGGCCCCCCCCGGGGAGAGTTCTGGGAAGCTTTCTTT.

The rearrangement uses TRBV12-3 or TRBV12-4 and TRBJ1-2, with a weak D call TRBD1 (5 bases). The V and J ends lost 3 bases and 4 bases respectively, with 18 bases between them. The CDR3 has 16 residues. The CDR3 DNA follows: TGTGCCAGCAGTTTCCTTGCAGGGCAGGTCGGCTATGGCTACACCTTC. This gives the protein CASSFLAGQVGYGYTF.

The CDR3 sequence is CASSATRYYEQYF. The CDR3 DNA is TGTGCCAGCAGCGCCACTCGCTACTACGAGCAGTACTTC. The V gene is TRBV11-2, the J gene TRBJ2-7; D remains ambiguous. This CDR3 spans 13 amino acids. CDR1 is SGHAT, CDR2 FQNNGV, per germline. Trimming took off 5 bases at V and 3 bases at J, with 11 bases between the two ends.

Only a few counts were recorded for this clonotype. V usage is TRBV7-9 and J usage is TRBJ1-1; no clear D gene. Between the trimmed V and J ends, which lost 4 bases and 2 bases, there was a span of 8 bases. The CDR3 has 13 residues. Per germline, CDR1 SEHNR and CDR2 FQNEAQ (reference sequence). The CDR3 here is CASSSVGNTEAFF. DNA for the CDR3: TGTGCCAGCAGCTCGGTTGGCAACACTGAAGCTTTCTTT.

The chain employs TRBV4-3 and TRBJ1-2; no definite D call. V lost 6 bases to trimming and J lost 2 bases, with 13 bases between them. The CDR3 is 14 residues long. Per the germline V gene, CDR1 is LGHNA and CDR2 is YSLEER. CDR3 in amino acids: CASSRDGQNYGYTF. The CDR3, as DNA: TGCGCCAGCAGTCGCGACGGGCAGAACTATGGCTACACCTTC.

This chain links TRBV7-2 with TRBJ2-3, with D possibly called TRBD1 or TRBD2 (5 bases each). Germline V gene lookup returns CDR1 SGHTA and CDR2 FQGNSA. This CDR3 is 17 amino acids long. Between the trimmed V and J ends, which lost 4 bases and 2 bases, there was a span of 19 bases. CDR3 loop: CASSSVSPRGDTDTQYF. The CDR3, as DNA: TGTGCCAGCAGCTCGGTTAGCCCCCGAGGGGACACAGATACGCAGTATTTT.

The rearrangement uses TRBV27 and TRBJ2-1, with 7 nucleotides matching TRBD2. The J segment lost 8 bases and the V segment lost 8 bases, leaving 9 bases of the junction unmatched. In germline, CDR1 is MNHEY, CDR2 SMNVEV (reference sequence). The CDR3 loop spans 13 amino acids. CDR3 residues: CASGLAANDEQFF. The CDR3 coding sequence is TGTGCCAGCGGGCTAGCGGCCAATGATGAGCAGTTCTTC.

The chain joins TRBV29-1 to TRBJ2-2; 8 positions agree with TRBD1. J lost 6 bases, V lost 7 bases, and 10 bases had no gene match. This CDR3 has 14 residues. Per germline, CDR1 SQVTM and CDR2 ANQGSEA. This CDR3 is CSASKTGAPGELFF. The DNA for the CDR3 is TGCAGCGCCTCGAAGACAGGGGCTCCCGGGGAGCTGTTTTTT.

The rearrangement links TRBV20-1 to TRBJ2-2; D is uncertain. Germline-derived CDR1 and CDR2 are DFQATT and SNEGSKA (reference sequence). With 7 bases removed from V and 1 base from J, the gap between germline ends came to 10 bases. The CDR3 runs to 13 residues. In DNA form, the CDR3 reads TGCAGTGTCAGAACGGTGAACACCGGGGAGCTGTTTTTT. As protein: CSVRTVNTGELFF.

V is TRBV28 and J is TRBJ2-1; 14 bases are a match to TRBD2. V shed 3 bases and J 2 bases; nucleotides not matched to a gene: 15. Looked up from germline, CDR1 is MDHEN and CDR2 is SYDVKM. The length of the CDR3 is 21 residues. CDR3 sequence: CASSFPPGLAGERRPYNEQFF. As DNA, the CDR3 is TGTGCCAGCAGTTTTCCGCCGGGACTAGCGGGAGAAAGGAGGCCCTACAATGAGCAGTTCTTC.

V and J are TRBV7-6 and TRBJ2-4; D is perhaps TRBD1 or TRBD2 (5 bases each). Judging by the DNA end, TRBJ2-5 fits better; the J call may be wrong. The V gene's germline CDR1 is SGHVS and CDR2 FNYEAQ. The length of the CDR3 is 13 residues. CDR3 nucleotides: TGTGCCAGCAGCACTGACGGGACAGAGACCCAGTACTTC. It codes for CASSTDGTETQYF.

The V gene is TRBV20-1, the J gene TRBJ1-2; 7 positions agree with TRBD1. The V and J ends lost 2 bases and 1 base, in that order; junction bases with no gene match: 7. The CDR3 totals 15 residues. CDR1 is DFQATT and CDR2 is SNEGSKA in the germline V gene (reference sequence). The CDR3 sequence is CSARFWTGFNYGYTF. Here the CDR3 DNA reads TGCAGTGCTAGATTCTGGACAGGTTTTAACTATGGCTACACCTTC.

There are many counts of this clonotype. This rearrangement joins TRBV12-3 or TRBV12-4 to TRBJ1-2; no clear D. The CDR3 runs 13 residues. Deletions cut 5 bases from V and 1 base from J, with 8 bases between. CDR3 DNA sequence: TGTGCCAGCAGTCCGGACCTTAACTATGGCTACACCTTC. Encoded protein: CASSPDLNYGYTF.

The V call is TRBV11-2, the J call TRBJ2-1, with D unresolved. Germline loops: CDR1 SGHAT, CDR2 FQNNGV. V dropped 3 bases and J dropped 8 bases, with 17 bases sitting between them. There are 15 residues in the CDR3. This chain's CDR3 is CASSFEARGMYEQFF. CDR3 DNA: TGTGCCAGCAGCTTTGAGGCCCGAGGAATGTATGAGCAGTTCTTC.

This sequence joins TRBV13 and TRBJ2-6; D gene uncertain. The ends were cut back, 5 bases at V and 4 bases at J, with 6 bases in the middle. From germline, CDR1 is PRHDT and CDR2 FYEKMQ (reference sequence). The CDR3 sequence is 13 residues long. The DNA of the CDR3 is TGTGCCAGCAGCCTAGAGGGGGCCAACGTCCTGACTTTC. It specifies CASSLEGANVLTF.

This clonotype was seen once. The chain employs TRBV20-1 and TRBJ1-1; D remains ambiguous. V lost 3 bases and J 4 bases, leaving 12 bases between the germline ends. The CDR3 is 13 amino acids. Germline values: CDR1 DFQATT, CDR2 SNEGSKA (reference sequence). The CDR3 sequence: CSARDGRPTEAFF. The CDR3 coding sequence is TGCAGTGCTAGGGACGGCAGACCCACTGAAGCTTTCTTT.

J is TRBJ2-5 and V is TRBV12-3 or TRBV12-4; D may correspond to TRBD1 or TRBD2 (5 bases each). Deletions cut 5 bases from V and 4 bases from J, with 17 bases between. The CDR3 runs 15 residues. This CDR3 is CASSPGRGSGETQYF. CDR3 coding DNA: TGTGCCAGCAGTCCGGGAAGGGGATCAGGAGAGACCCAGTACTTC.

In this sample, this clonotype turned up once. A junction boundary mismatches the germline segment, possibly from a read error. This chain uses TRBV12-3 or TRBV12-4 with TRBJ2-7; the match to TRBD2 covers 7 bases. The CDR3 loop spans 13 amino acids. The DNA for the CDR3 is TGTGCCAGCAGTTTAAGCGGGAACTACGAGCGGTACTTC. Residues: CASSLSGNYERYF.

This clonotype was detected only a few times. The rearrangement links TRBV7-2 to TRBJ1-3; D gene uncertain. V dropped 1 base and J dropped 4 bases, with 5 bases sitting between them. Germline V gives CDR1 SGHTA, CDR2 FQGNSA. This CDR3 region has 13 residues. Here the CDR3 reads CASSLGEGNTIYF. CDR3 bases: TGTGCCAGCAGCTTAGGAGAGGGAAACACCATATATTTT.

The rearrangement uses TRBV4-1 and TRBJ1-2; D gene unclear. Germline V gene lookup returns CDR1 MGHRA and CDR2 YSYEKL. This CDR3 has 12 residues. The germline V and J ends were trimmed by 3 bases and 8 bases, with 10 bases remaining between them. The CDR3 protein is CASSQRRWGYTF. CDR3 bases: TGCGCCAGCAGCCAGAGAAGGTGGGGCTACACCTTC.

This clonotype was detected a few times. The V and J genes are TRBV4-1 and TRBJ1-5; weak D call: TRBD1 (5 bases). The ends were cut back, 1 base at V and 7 bases at J, with 14 bases in the middle. Germline V gives CDR1 MGHRA, CDR2 YSYEKL. This CDR3 region has 15 residues. CDR3 in DNA: TGCGCCAGCAGCCAAGCGGAAAACCGGGACCAGCCCCAGCATTTT. Translation: CASSQAENRDQPQHF.

This chain links TRBV15 with TRBJ1-2, with 9 bases lining up with TRBD1. CDR1 is LNHNV, CDR2 YYDKDF, per germline (reference sequence). V shed 5 bases and J 4 bases; nucleotides not matched to a gene: 11. This CDR3 contains 16 residues. The CDR3 DNA follows: TGTGCCACCAGCTCCTTGGGACAGGGTTGGGCCTATGGCTACACCTTC. Translation gives CATSSLGQGWAYGYTF.